This paragraph reports one T cell receptor beta chain. These data are taken from a study of OX40 agonist ivuxolimab in advanced cancers. Across the study: Dosing consisted of intravenous ivuxolimab at 0.01 to 10 mg/kg every 2 weeks. Patients undergoing dose escalation presented with hepatocellular carcinoma, melanoma, renal cell or head and neck cancer. Among those enrolled, mean age was around 60 years (range roughly 20 to 85) and 82.7% were male.

Sequenced by immunoSEQ multiplex PCR; TCRdb stores in-frame clones only, minus some. The sample holds roughly 43,000 clones, 75% to 90% seen once. V lost 2 bases and J lost 0, with 5 bases in between. The germline CDR1 and CDR2 sequences are SGHTA and FQGNSA. The length of the CDR3 is 13 residues. This clonotype originated in an adult with an advanced solid tumor such as melanoma, head and neck, liver or kidney cancer. The sample here was CD4+ or CD8+ T cells sorted from blood, taken in a trial of the OX40 agonist ivuxolimab. The rearrangement links TRBV7-2 to TRBJ2-7; D is undetermined. DNA for the CDR3: TGTGCCAGCAGCTTACCGAGCTCCTACGAGCAGTACTTC. Translation: CASSLPSSYEQYF.